The sample holds many counts of the clone carrying this T cell receptor (beta chain). No antigen is known for it. This sample was taken from a study of identical twins. V lost 3 bases and J lost 11, with 13 bases in between. The CDR3 sequence is 12 residues long. Germline V gene lookup returns CDR1 ENHRY and CDR2 SYGVKD. A universal primer site was created by template switching, with the cDNA bearing unique molecular identifiers. TCRdb re-called the 5' RACE reads with MiXCR, one entry per CDR3 protein. The sample consists of 200,000 to 250,000 distinct CDR3 sequences, 6.5% to 8% of them appearing once. Findings and limits, study-wide: With abundant cord blood beta clonotypes, insertions were fewer; memory repertoires showed no such pattern.

Separately, the same data were catalogued under a study of T cells expressing NK-cell markers. Per that paper: The study found these clonotypes also leading the CD3+CD56-NKG2C+ fraction in a few donors.

The sample consisted of CD8+ T cells sorted from blood. The chain combines TRBV10-3 with TRBJ1-1; no reliable D call. The origin of this receptor is a woman in her late teens or twenties in good health. Here the CDR3 reads CAISDPYGEAFF. CDR3 nucleotides: TGTGCCATCAGTGACCCTTACGGAGAGGCTTTCTTT.